The 14 T cell receptor beta chains below were found in one sample sequenced in a study of blood T cell repertoires in COVID-19. Method: immunoSEQ multiplex PCR; TCRdb's copy keeps in-frame clones and lacks some. The table shows roughly 180,000 clones, with nearly 85% occurring only once. The sample comprised peripheral blood. The origin of the receptors is a young woman with acute or convalescent COVID-19.

The CDR3 spells CASSAHAGRNTEAFF. CDR3 DNA: TGTGCCAGCAGCGCACATGCGGGGCGTAACACTGAAGCTTTCTTT. The chain is built from TRBV7-3 and TRBJ1-1; D possibly corresponds to TRBD1 (5 bases). Germline lookup yields CDR1 SGHTA and CDR2 FQGTGA. Trimming removed 5 bases at V and 2 bases at J, with 15 bases between. CDR3 size: 15 residues.

The chain is built from TRBV5-6 and TRBJ2-4, with TRBD2 matching 9 bases. The V gene's germline CDR1 is SGHDT and CDR2 YYEEEE. J gave up 8 bases and V 2 bases, and 8 bases lay outside the gene matches. This CDR3 spans 15 amino acids. CDR3: CASSLLAGRKDIQYF. The CDR3 nucleotides are TGTGCCAGCAGCTTACTAGCGGGCAGGAAAGACATTCAGTACTTC.

As for this clone: Mismatch with germline at one junction end may stem from a read error. The chain has TRBV7-7 and TRBJ2-2; 9 bases match TRBD1. Germline lookup yields CDR1 SSHAT and CDR2 FNYEAQ (reference sequence). The CDR3 runs 14 residues. CDR3 protein: CASSSNRGPGELFF. The DNA of the CDR3 is TGTGCTAGCAGCTCTAACAGGGGGCCCGGGGAGCTGTTTTTT.

The chain links TRBV24-1 to TRBJ1-4, with 10 bases aligning to TRBD1. CDR3 size: 15 residues. The germline V gene encodes CDR1 KGHDR and CDR2 SFDVKD. Unmatched junction bases numbered 2, after V lost 3 bases and J lost 5 bases. CDR3 region: CATSDGGQGNEKLFF. The CDR3 DNA reads as TGTGCCACCAGTGATGGGGGACAGGGGAATGAAAAACTGTTTTTT.

The rearrangement joins TRBV30 to TRBJ1-2; no reliable D call. Looked up from germline, CDR1 is GTSNPN and CDR2 is SVGIG (reference sequence). This CDR3 spans 16 amino acids. V was shortened by 3 bases and J by 0 bases, with 17 bases between the two germline ends. CDR3 protein: CAWSATRTSPNYGYTF. The CDR3 DNA reads as TGTGCCTGGAGCGCTACTCGGACTTCACCTAACTATGGCTACACCTTC. Drawing the rest from reference TRBV30 and TRBJ1-2, the complete variable domain is SQTIHQWPATLVQPVGSPLSLECTVEGTSNPNLYWYRQAAGRGLQLLFYSVGIGQISSEVPQNLSASRPQDRQFILSSKKLLLSDSGFYLCAWSATRTSPNYGYTFGSGTRLTVV.

The rearrangement uses TRBV19 and TRBJ2-3; 8 positions match TRBD2. V trimming: 8 bases; J trimming: 1 base; junction bases outside the gene matches: 2. The CDR3 has 13 amino acids. CDR1 is LNHDA, CDR2 SQIVND, per germline (reference sequence). The CDR3: CASGAGGTDTQYF. The CDR3 DNA reads TGTGCCAGTGGAGCGGGGGGCACAGATACGCAGTATTTT.

This chain links TRBV20-1 with TRBJ2-7, with 8 bases matching TRBD2. Germline loops: CDR1 DFQATT, CDR2 SNEGSKA (reference sequence). CDR3 length: 11 amino acids. With V trimmed by 1 base and J by 10 bases, 3 bases remained unmatched. Written as DNA, the CDR3 is TGCAGTGCTAGAGTGGGGACTAGACAGTACTTC. Protein: CSARVGTRQYF.

The V and J genes are TRBV7-7 and TRBJ2-5; the match to TRBD2 covers 8 bases. The germline V gene encodes CDR1 SSHAT and CDR2 FNYEAQ (reference sequence). The CDR3 loop spans 13 amino acids. CDR3 protein: CASAPGGQETQYF. The CDR3 coding sequence is TGTGCTAGCGCCCCGGGAGGGCAAGAGACCCAGTACTTC. Drawing the rest from reference TRBV7-7 and TRBJ2-5, the complete variable domain is GAGVSQSPRYKVTKRGQDVTLRCDPISSHATLYWYQQALGQGPEFLTYFNYEAQPDKSGLPSDRFSAERPEGSISTLTIQRTEQRDSAMYRCASAPGGQETQYFGPGTRLLVL.

V and J are TRBV5-6 and TRBJ2-5; D gene uncertain. Looked up from germline, CDR1 is SGHDT and CDR2 is YYEEEE. The ends were cut back, 0 bases at V and 4 bases at J, with 4 bases in the middle. This CDR3 has 12 residues. The CDR3 loop reads CASSLGVETQYF. The CDR3 coding sequence is TGTGCCAGCAGCTTGGGCGTAGAGACCCAGTACTTC.

V usage is TRBV2 and J usage is TRBJ2-7, with TRBD2 as a possible D gene (5 bases). V lost 1 base and J lost 4, with 8 bases in between. CDR1 SNHLY and CDR2 FYNNEI come from the germline V gene. CDR3 length: 13 amino acids. In nucleotides, the CDR3 is TGTGCCAGCAGTGAAGGAGGGCCATACGAGCAGTACTTC. Protein sequence: CASSEGGPYEQYF.

As to this clone: A read error may account for a junction end that differs from germline. CDR3 sequence (DNA): TGCAGTGCTAGTTTTCTAGCGGGGGCCTCCTTCGAGCAGTACTTC. This codes for CSASFLAGASFEQYF. This rearrangement joins TRBV20-1 to TRBJ2-7; TRBD2 matches 10 bases. The CDR3 has 15 amino acids. From germline, CDR1 is DFQATT and CDR2 SNEGSKA (reference sequence).

The V and J genes are TRBV4-1 and TRBJ2-7, with 11 bases aligning to TRBD2. V lost 3 bases and J lost 6; bases outside the gene matches: 16. From germline, CDR1 is MGHRA and CDR2 YSYEKL. The CDR3 extends over 18 amino acids. The CDR3 nucleotides are TGCGCCAGCAGCCACAGGTCCCTAGCGGGGGGCCGATGGGGCGAGCAGTACTTC. Translated: CASSHRSLAGGRWGEQYF.

The chain links TRBV11-1 to TRBJ1-1; 9 positions match TRBD1. CDR3 length: 13 residues. After removal of 5 bases from V and 11 bases from J, the junction contained 9 bases not matched to a gene. Germline CDR1 SGHAT, CDR2 FQDESV (reference sequence). The DNA of the CDR3 is TGTGCCAGCAGCCGCAGGACAGGGGTAATGGCTTTCTTT. As protein: CASSRRTGVMAFF. Supplemented by reference TRBV11-1 and TRBJ1-1, the full variable domain reads EAEVAQSPRYKITEKSQAVAFWCDPISGHATLYWYRQILGQGPELLVQFQDESVVDDSQLPKDRFSAERLKGVDSTLKIQPAELGDSAMYLCASSRRTGVMAFFGQGTRLTVV.

CDR3 amino acids: CASSQPPGTGSPLHF. CDR3 bases: TGTGCCAGCAGCCAACCACCCGGGACAGGATCACCCCTCCACTTT. V usage is TRBV3-1 (or the pseudogene TRBV3-2) and J usage is TRBJ1-6, with 8 bases fitting TRBD1. This CDR3 contains 15 residues. The V segment lost 2 bases and the J segment 10 bases; nucleotides outside the gene matches: 7. The germline V gene has CDR1 LGHDT and CDR2 YNNKEL (reference sequence).